The clone carrying this T cell receptor beta chain appeared a few times. Template switching with 5'RACE generated the TCR cDNA and added a universal primer site and UMIs. TCRdb reprocessed the 5' RACE reads via MiXCR and lists one record per CDR3 protein. The data show around 88,000 distinct CDR3 sequences, 10% to 15% seen once. The data were obtained in a study of T cells after yellow fever vaccination. Study-wide findings and caveats: One caveat is that FACS-sorted repertoires could contain abundant clonotypes contaminating from the bulk population. The study re-detected most primary-vaccination clones after the booster (96% CD4, around 89% CD8).

The sequence was obtained from a man aged 18 to 30 who received the YFV17D yellow fever vaccine. Specimen: CD8+ T cells not binding an NS4B(214-222) dextramer, sorted from PBMCs, collected roughly 23 days after the first yellow fever vaccination.

The chain's CDR3 is CASSHDILAKNIQYF. In DNA form, the CDR3 reads TGTGCCAGCAGCCATGACATTCTAGCCAAAAACATTCAGTACTTC. The genes are TRBV28 and TRBJ2-4; D call uncertain. V shed 6 bases and J shed 0 bases, with 12 bases lying between them. This CDR3 spans 15 amino acids. Germline CDR1 reads MDHEN; CDR2 reads SYDVKM.